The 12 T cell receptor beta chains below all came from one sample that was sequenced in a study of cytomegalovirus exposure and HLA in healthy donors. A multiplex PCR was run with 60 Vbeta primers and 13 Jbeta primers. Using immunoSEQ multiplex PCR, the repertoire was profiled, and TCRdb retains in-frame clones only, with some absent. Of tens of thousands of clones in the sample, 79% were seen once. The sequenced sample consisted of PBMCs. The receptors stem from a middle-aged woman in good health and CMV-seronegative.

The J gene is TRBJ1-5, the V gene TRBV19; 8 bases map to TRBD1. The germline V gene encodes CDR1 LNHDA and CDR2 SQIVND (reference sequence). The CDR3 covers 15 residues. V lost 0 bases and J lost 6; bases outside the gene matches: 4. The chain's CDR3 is CASSIDPQGVQPQHF. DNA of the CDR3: TGTGCCAGTAGTATAGATCCACAGGGGGTTCAGCCCCAGCATTTT.

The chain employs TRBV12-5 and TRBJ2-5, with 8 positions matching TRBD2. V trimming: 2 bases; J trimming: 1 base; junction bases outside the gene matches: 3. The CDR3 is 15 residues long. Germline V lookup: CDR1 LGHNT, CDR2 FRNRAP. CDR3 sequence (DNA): TGTGCTAGTGGTTTGACGGGACTAGGCCAAGAGACCCAGTACTTC. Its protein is CASGLTGLGQETQYF.

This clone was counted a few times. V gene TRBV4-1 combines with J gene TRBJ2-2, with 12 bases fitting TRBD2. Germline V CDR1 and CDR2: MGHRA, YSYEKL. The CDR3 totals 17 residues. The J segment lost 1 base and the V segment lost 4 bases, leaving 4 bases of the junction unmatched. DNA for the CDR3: TGCGCCAGCAGCCGGGAACTAGCGGGGGGGAACACCGGGGAGCTGTTTTTT. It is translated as CASSRELAGGNTGELFF.

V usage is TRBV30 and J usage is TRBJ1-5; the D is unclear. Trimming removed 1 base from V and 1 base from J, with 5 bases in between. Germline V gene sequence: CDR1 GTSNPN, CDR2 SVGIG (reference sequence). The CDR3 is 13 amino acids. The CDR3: CAWSDGSNQPQHF. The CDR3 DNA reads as TGTGCCTGGAGTGATGGCAGCAATCAGCCCCAGCATTTT.

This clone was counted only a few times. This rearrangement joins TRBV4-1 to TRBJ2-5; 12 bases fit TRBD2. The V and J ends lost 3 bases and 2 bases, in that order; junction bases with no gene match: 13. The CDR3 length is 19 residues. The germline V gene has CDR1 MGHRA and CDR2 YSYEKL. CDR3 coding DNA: TGCGCCAGCAGCCACCCAGGGCTAGCGGGGGGGCCGGGGCAAGAGACCCAGTACTTC. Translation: CASSHPGLAGGPGQETQYF.

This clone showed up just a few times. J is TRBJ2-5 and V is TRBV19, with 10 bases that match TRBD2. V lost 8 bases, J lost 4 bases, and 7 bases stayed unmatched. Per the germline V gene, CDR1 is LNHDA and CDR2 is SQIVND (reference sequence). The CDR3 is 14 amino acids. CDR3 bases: TGTGCCAGTCACGAAGCGGGGGGGCCAGAGACCCAGTACTTC. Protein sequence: CASHEAGGPETQYF.

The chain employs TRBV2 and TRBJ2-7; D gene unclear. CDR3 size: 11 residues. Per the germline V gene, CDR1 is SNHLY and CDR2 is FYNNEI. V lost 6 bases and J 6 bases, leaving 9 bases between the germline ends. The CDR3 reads CASRQTSEQYF. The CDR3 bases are TGTGCCAGCAGGCAGACAAGCGAGCAGTACTTC.

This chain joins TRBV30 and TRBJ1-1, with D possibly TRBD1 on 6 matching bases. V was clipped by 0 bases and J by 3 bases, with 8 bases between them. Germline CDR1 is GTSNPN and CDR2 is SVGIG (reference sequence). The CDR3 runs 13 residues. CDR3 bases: TGTGCCTGGAGTGTCAACAGGGACACTGAAGCTTTCTTT. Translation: CAWSVNRDTEAFF.

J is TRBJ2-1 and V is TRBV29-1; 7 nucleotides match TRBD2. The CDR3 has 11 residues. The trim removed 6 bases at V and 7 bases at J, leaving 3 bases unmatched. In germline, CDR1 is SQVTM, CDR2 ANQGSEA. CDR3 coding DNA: TGCAGCGTGGCACTAGCGAATGAGCAGTTCTTC. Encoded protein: CSVALANEQFF.

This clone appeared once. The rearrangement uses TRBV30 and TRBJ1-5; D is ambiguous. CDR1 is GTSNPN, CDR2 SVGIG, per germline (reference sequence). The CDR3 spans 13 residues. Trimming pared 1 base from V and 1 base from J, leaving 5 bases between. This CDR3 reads CAWSGQSNQPQHF. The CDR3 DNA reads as TGTGCCTGGAGTGGGCAGAGCAATCAGCCCCAGCATTTT.

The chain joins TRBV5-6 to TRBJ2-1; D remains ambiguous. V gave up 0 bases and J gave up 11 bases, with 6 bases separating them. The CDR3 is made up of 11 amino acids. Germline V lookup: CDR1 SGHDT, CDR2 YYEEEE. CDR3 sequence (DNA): TGTGCCAGCAGCTTGGCACAAAAGCAGTTCTTC. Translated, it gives CASSLAQKQFF.

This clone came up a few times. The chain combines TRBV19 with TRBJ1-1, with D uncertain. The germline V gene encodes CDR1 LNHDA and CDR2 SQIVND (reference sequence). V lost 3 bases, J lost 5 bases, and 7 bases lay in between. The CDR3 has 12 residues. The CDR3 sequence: CASSMLRTEAFF. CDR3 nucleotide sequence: TGTGCCAGTAGTATGTTGAGGACTGAAGCTTTCTTT.